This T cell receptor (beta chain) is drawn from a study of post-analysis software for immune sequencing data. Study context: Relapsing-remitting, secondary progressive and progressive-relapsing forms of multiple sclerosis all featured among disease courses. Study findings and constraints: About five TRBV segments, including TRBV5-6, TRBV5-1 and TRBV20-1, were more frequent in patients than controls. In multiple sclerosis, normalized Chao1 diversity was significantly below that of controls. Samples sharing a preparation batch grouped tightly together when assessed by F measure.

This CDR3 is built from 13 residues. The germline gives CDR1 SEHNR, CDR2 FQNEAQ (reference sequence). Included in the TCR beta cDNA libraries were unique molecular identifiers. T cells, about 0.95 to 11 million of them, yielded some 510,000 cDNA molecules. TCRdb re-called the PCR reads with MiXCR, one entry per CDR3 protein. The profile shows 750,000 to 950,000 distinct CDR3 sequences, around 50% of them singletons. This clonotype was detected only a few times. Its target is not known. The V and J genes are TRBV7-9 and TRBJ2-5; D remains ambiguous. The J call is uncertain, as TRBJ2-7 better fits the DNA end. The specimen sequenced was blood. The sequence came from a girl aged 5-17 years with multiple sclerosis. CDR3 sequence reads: CASSLGMVYEQYF. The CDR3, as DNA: TGTGCCAGCAGCTTGGGAATGGTCTACGAGCAGTACTTC.